A selection of T cell receptor beta chains follows, all from one sample in a study of glioma-infiltrating T cells after dendritic cell vaccination. This table comes from immunoSEQ multiplex PCR, and its TCRdb copy is limited to in-frame clones, with some not included. There are approximately 85,000 clones in the sample; 85% occur only once, and about 9.3% lies in the top ten. Sample: blood, taken after dendritic cell vaccination. These receptors originate from a human donor with glioblastoma. The CDR3 runs from the conserved cysteine through the conserved F or W. A D gene is named only where the DNA matches it firmly. Not all rows give a size; the values are once, few, many and, for expanded clones, a class.

v_gene,j_gene,abundance,d_gene,CDR3aa,CDR3nt
TRBV5-1,TRBJ1-1,-,-,CASSLGQVNTEAFF,TGCGCCAGCAGCTTGGGACAGGTGAACACTGAAGCTTTCTTT
TRBV19,TRBJ2-5,-,-,CASSIELAPGETQYF,TGTGCCAGTAGTATAGAGCTAGCCCCTGGAGAGACCCAGTACTTC
TRBV4-3,TRBJ1-2,-,-,CASSPNEQGRSYGYTF,TGCGCCAGCAGCCCCAATGAACAGGGCAGGTCTTATGGCTACACCTTC
TRBV7-7,TRBJ2-2,-,TRBD1,CASSSRQGTGELFF,TGTGCCAGCAGCTCTCGACAGGGGACCGGGGAGCTGTTTTTT
TRBV19,TRBJ1-4,-,-,CASSLFTGTTNEKLFF,TGTGCCAGTAGTCTCTTCACAGGTACAACTAATGAAAAACTGTTTTTT
TRBV6-5,TRBJ1-2,-,-,CASSYDREGRAGYTF,TGTGCCAGCAGTTACGATCGGGAGGGAAGGGCTGGCTACACCTTC
TRBV11-2,TRBJ2-1,-,-,CASNSFSAEQFF,TGTGCCAGCAACTCATTTAGTGCTGAGCAGTTCTTC
TRBV30,TRBJ2-7,few,TRBD1,CAAALLTGTGGIYYEQYF,TGTGCCGCCGCCCTACTGACCGGGACAGGGGGTATTTACTACGAGCAGTACTTC
TRBV15,TRBJ2-1,-,TRBD2,CATSRDGGDSSDEQFF,TGTGCCACCAGCAGAGATGGGGGGGACTCAAGCGATGAGCAGTTCTTC
TRBV29-1,TRBJ2-3,-,TRBD2,CSTDSGGTTDTQYF,TGCAGCACCGATAGCGGGGGGACCACAGATACGCAGTATTTT
TRBV18,TRBJ2-2,once,TRBD1,CASSPGQGNTGELFF,TGTGCCAGCTCTCCCGGACAGGGGAACACCGGGGAGCTGTTTTTT
TRBV6-5,TRBJ2-7,-,TRBD1,CASTLGQGGSYEQYF,TGTGCCAGCACCCTAGGACAGGGGGGCTCCTACGAGCAGTACTTC
TRBV11-3,TRBJ2-3,-,-,CASSLDPTRDTQYF,TGTGCCAGCAGCTTAGATCCGACTCGAGATACGCAGTATTTT
TRBV7-9,TRBJ1-1,-,-,CASSLGGASTEAFF,TGTGCCAGCAGCTTAGGGGGAGCGAGCACTGAAGCTTTCTTT
TRBV7-6,TRBJ2-5,-,-,CASSLGVSQETQYF,TGTGCCAGCAGCTTAGGCGTCTCCCAAGAGACCCAGTACTTC
TRBV19,TRBJ2-3,-,TRBD2,CASSLAGASTDTQYF,TGTGCCAGTAGCCTCGCGGGAGCTAGCACAGATACGCAGTATTTT
TRBV7-9,TRBJ1-2,-,TRBD1,CASSSLNQGAGAGYGYTF,TGTGCCAGCAGCTCCCTCAATCAGGGGGCAGGGGCTGGCTATGGCTACACCTTC
TRBV5-1,TRBJ2-7,-,TRBD1,CASSWTGDEQYF,TGCGCCAGCAGCTGGACAGGGGATGAGCAGTACTTC
TRBV7-6,TRBJ2-2,-,-,CASSPANTGELFF,TGTGCCAGCAGCCCAGCGAACACCGGGGAGCTGTTTTTT
TRBV27,TRBJ2-5,-,TRBD2,CASSFSGGVEETQYF,TGTGCCAGCAGTTTTAGCGGGGGGGTTGAAGAGACCCAGTACTTC
TRBV18,TRBJ1-1,-,-,CASSPGPTEAFF,TGTGCCAGCTCACCAGGGCCCACTGAAGCTTTCTTT
TRBV14,TRBJ2-1,-,-,CASSQIDRIQYNEQFF,TGTGCCAGCAGCCAAATAGACAGGATCCAATACAATGAGCAGTTCTTC
TRBV5-6,TRBJ1-1,-,-,CASSSGDWGLQRQAFF,TGTGCCAGCAGCTCTGGCGACTGGGGACTCCAACGACAAGCTTTCTTT
TRBV5-1,TRBJ1-1,-,-,CASSFGPGATEAFF,-
TRBV7-2,TRBJ1-1,once,-,CASSSRRDTEAFF,TGTGCCAGCAGCTCCAGGAGGGACACTGAAGCTTTCTTT
TRBV2,TRBJ2-3,-,TRBD1,CASLRDRSTDTQYF,TGTGCCAGCTTGAGGGACAGGAGCACAGATACGCAGTATTTT
TRBV18,TRBJ2-2,-,-,CASSLRTDLNTGELFF,TGTGCCAGCTCACTTAGGACAGACCTGAACACCGGGGAGCTGTTTTTT
TRBV2,TRBJ2-3,-,-,CASRPGLLDTQYF,TGTGCCAGCAGGCCCGGACTACTAGATACGCAGTATTTT
TRBV6-5,TRBJ2-1,-,TRBD1,CASSQIQGWNEQFF,TGTGCCAGCAGCCAGATACAGGGGTGGAATGAGCAGTTCTTC
TRBV5-1,TRBJ1-2,-,-,CASSLQGFYGYTF,TGCGCCAGCAGCCTACAGGGCTTCTATGGCTACACCTTC